The clone carrying this T cell receptor (beta chain) was found many times. Uncontrolled infection, other autoimmune disease, pregnancy or lactation led to exclusion. Blood from later-ophthalmopathy patients was taken at first hyperthyroidism diagnosis. This specimen belongs to a study of T cells in Graves' hyperthyroidism and ophthalmopathy. Germline CDR1 is LGHNA and CDR2 is YSLEER. After removal of 6 bases from V and 0 bases from J, the junction contained 6 bases not matched to a gene. CDR3 length: 15 amino acids. Authors of the study amplified TCR beta CDR3 regions from RNA transcripts. HTBI primers were used for first-round RT-PCR of the TCR CDR3. TCRdb called the multiplex PCR reads again in MiXCR, with one record for every CDR3 protein. Among about 290,000 distinct CDR3 sequences listed, 10% to 15% were seen once.

The source of this sequence is a woman in her thirties with Graves' hyperthyroidism that later progressed to Graves' ophthalmopathy. Sequenced material: blood. V is TRBV4-3 and J is TRBJ2-7; 9 bases are shared with TRBD1. This CDR3 reads CASRPDRGSSYEQYF. The CDR3 DNA reads as TGCGCCAGCAGACCCGACAGGGGGAGCTCCTACGAGCAGTACTTC.